The entry below gives a single T cell receptor (beta chain) sequence along with its context. This clonotype was observed a few times. The antigen it binds to is not known. There are no base qualities to consult, and no much larger clone falls within one base. This specimen comes from a study of naive and memory T cell subsets (TCRdb year 2017). About the study as a whole: Sorted naive and memory T cell subsets from peripheral blood were analyzed in the study using a UMI-based, open-source pipeline for TCR alpha and beta sequencing. RNA was DNase-treated and reverse transcribed with TCR constant-region primers, mostly using SuperScript III. Complete agreement was observed between the functional CMV T cell responses and the IgG serology results.

The protocol used for the library was UMI-ligation and nested PCR. To cover both TRBC1 and TRBC2, the beta constant-region primer consisted of an equimolar mix of two oligonucleotides. A single-stranded oligonucleotide containing the SP2 primer and a 12-nucleotide UMI was joined to the 3' end of the cDNA by T4 RNA ligase 1. The ligated cDNA went through four rounds of PCR with nested alpha and beta constant-region primers together with the SP2 primer. Incubation of the ligation reaction was carried out at 16 degrees C for about 19-25 hours. PCR2 was typically performed as a SYBR Green qPCR and was stopped at a predetermined threshold so that over-amplification was prevented. Apart from the first purification, every purification step used Agencourt AMPure XP magnetic beads. Library amounts were measured by Qubit and library quality was assessed on a TapeStation, where the main peak was expected at around 650 bp. Sequencing of the pooled libraries was done on an Illumina MiSeq using v2 2x251 paired-end kits, which typically yielded roughly 0.95-2.1 million reads per sample. Each sample library was pooled at 4 to 5 nM, and about 5-7.5% PhiX was included to improve cluster recognition. For the original study's pipeline: Decombinator assigned V and J genes to Demultiplexor-processed FASTQ reads by tag matching, allowing a single base-pair mismatch. UMIs were used by Collapsinator to correct both sequencing errors and frequency errors arising from PCR heterogeneity. CDR3Translator translated TCRs and extracted CDR3s from the conserved cysteine to the FGXG phenylalanine, flagging non-productive sequences. Gini, Shannon entropy and inverse Simpson indices were calculated on repertoires subsampled to equal numbers of UMI-defined TCRs. Power-law fits to clonotype abundance distributions were performed by maximum likelihood within the linear range. Similar UMI counts, unique TCR numbers and clonal distributions were obtained with the pipeline and with MIGEC on one naive CD8 sample. The repertoires were searched for around 7,000 CMV-associated CDR3 sequences that had been compiled from VDJdb and a published dataset. Using fastp trimming at Q25 and MiXCR clonotype assembly, TCRdb reanalyzed the public sequencing data and kept in-frame beta chains. Entries that share a CDR3 protein sequence are merged under the most common genes and DNA. TCRdb's processing, not the authors', yielded these V and J calls. The sample table shows about 90,000 distinct CDR3 sequences, and around 6.5% are seen once. In total, the top ten clones hold 1.6% of the sample.

The research as a whole found: Single alpha or beta chain sequences, rather than paired alpha/beta receptors, were used to define clonotypes. RNA-based TCR counts may be influenced by expression changes linked to T cell activation and differentiation. After error correction, only a single occurrence was seen for over 90% of naive TCR sequences, so much steeper abundance distributions were produced than in memory subsets. In both CD4 and CD8 cells, a rise in Gini index and a fall in Shannon and inverse Simpson diversity were observed from naive through CM, EM and EMRA. TCR abundance followed a power law with an exponent that was different for naive and memory subsets but consistent across the three individuals. The repertoire findings for the naive and memory subsets could not be validated, as no ground truth was available.

The CDR3, from cysteine to phenylalanine, totals 14 residues. Only the CDR3 portion is preserved as DNA: 42 bases, with reading frame beginning at the first base. In the germline V gene, CDR1 corresponds to ENHRY and CDR2 to SYGVKD. V is reduced by 3 bases and J by 3 bases, leaving a spacing of 9 bases between them. From the second PCR step onward, the TCR alpha chain libraries and the TCR beta chain libraries were amplified separately. Donor CMV status was determined by IFNgamma production from CD4+ T cells after overnight stimulation of fresh PBMCs with CMV viral lysate. Using Miltenyi beads, CD4 T cells were first positively selected, and CD8 T cells were then positively selected from the CD4-negative fraction. Cells were stained for CD3, CD4, CD8, CD45RA, CD27 and a live/dead dye and were sorted on a BD Aria II into four subsets based on CD45RA and CD27. Blood was obtained from three healthy volunteers, and the blood from each volunteer was fractionated into CD4 and CD8 T cells and subsequently into four differentiation subsets. Approximately 0.13 L of peripheral blood was drawn per donor, and PBMC were isolated by Ficoll-Paque PLUS density-gradient centrifugation. The sorted cells were lysed in RLT buffer, after which RNA was extracted using a Qiagen RNeasy kit and kept at -80 degrees C.

This chain is built from TRBV10-3 and TRBJ1-5; TRBD1 might be the D gene, on 5 matching bases. This receptor was identified in a human donor in good health. The material sequenced was central memory CD4+ T cells from blood. Taken with the paper, the label for cell subset or site translates to: central memory, CD45RA- CD27+. The base sequence is TGTGCCATCAGTGAAGACAGAGACAATCAGCCCCAGCATTTT. This yields the protein CAISEDRDNQPQHF.